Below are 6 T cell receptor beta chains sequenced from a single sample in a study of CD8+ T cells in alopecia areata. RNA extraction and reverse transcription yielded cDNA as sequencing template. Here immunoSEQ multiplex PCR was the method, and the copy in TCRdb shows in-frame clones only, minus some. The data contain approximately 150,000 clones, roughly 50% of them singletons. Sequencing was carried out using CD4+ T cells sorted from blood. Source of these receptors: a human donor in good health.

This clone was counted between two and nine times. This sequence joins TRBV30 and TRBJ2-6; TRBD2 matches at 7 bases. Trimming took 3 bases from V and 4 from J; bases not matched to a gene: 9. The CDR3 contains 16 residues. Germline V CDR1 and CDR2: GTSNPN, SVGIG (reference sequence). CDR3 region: CAWRLAGVAGANVLTF. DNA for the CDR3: TGTGCCTGGAGACTTGCGGGAGTAGCGGGGGCCAACGTCCTGACTTTC.

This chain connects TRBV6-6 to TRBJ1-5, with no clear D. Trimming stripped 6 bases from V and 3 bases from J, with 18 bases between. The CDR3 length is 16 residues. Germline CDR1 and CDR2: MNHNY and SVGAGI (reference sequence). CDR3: CASSRMGGIDNQPQHF. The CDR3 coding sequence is TGTGCCAGCAGCAGGATGGGAGGGATCGACAATCAGCCCCAGCATTTT.

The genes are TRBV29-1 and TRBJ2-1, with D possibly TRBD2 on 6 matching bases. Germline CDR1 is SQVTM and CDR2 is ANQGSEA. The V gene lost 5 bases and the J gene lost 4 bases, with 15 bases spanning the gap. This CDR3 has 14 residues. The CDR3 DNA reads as TGCAGCGTTATACCGGGAGACGGTTACAATGAGCAGTTCTTC. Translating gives CSVIPGDGYNEQFF.

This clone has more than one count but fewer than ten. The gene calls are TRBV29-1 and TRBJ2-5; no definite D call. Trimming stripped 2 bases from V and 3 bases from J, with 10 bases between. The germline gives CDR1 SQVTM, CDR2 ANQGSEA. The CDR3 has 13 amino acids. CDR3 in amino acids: CSVEQDPKETQYF. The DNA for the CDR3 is TGCAGCGTTGAACAGGACCCTAAAGAGACCCAGTACTTC.

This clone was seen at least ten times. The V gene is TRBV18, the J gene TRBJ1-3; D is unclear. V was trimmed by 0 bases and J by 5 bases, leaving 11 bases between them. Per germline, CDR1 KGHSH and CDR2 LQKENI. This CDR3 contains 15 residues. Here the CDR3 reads CASSPPSRGRNTIYF. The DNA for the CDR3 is TGTGCCAGCTCACCACCGTCCCGAGGAAGAAACACCATATATTTT.

The CDR3 loop reads CAWSVTGGNNQPQHF. In nucleotides, the CDR3 is TGTGCCTGGAGTGTAACAGGGGGTAACAATCAGCCCCAGCATTTT. The gene calls are TRBV30 and TRBJ1-5; 8 nucleotides match TRBD1. The CDR3 contains 15 residues. Trimming took 0 bases from V and 3 from J; bases not matched to a gene: 4. Germline V gives CDR1 GTSNPN, CDR2 SVGIG (reference sequence).